This section outlines one T cell receptor beta chain sequence together with its context. High-throughput TCR beta sequencing covered peripheral CD8+ and CD4+ T cells. The multiple sclerosis controls were treatment-naive patients affected by stable or active relapsing-remitting disease. TEMRA cells were FACS-enriched and CD8+ and CD4+ T cells negatively isolated. V dropped 2 bases and J dropped 1 base, with 5 bases sitting between them. The CDR3 has 14 residues. This specimen belongs to a study of CD8 T cells in Susac syndrome. After extraction with the RNeasy kit, roughly 0.45 to 1 ug of the RNA was reverse transcribed using random hexamers. An immunoSEQ multiplex PCR amplified TCR beta CDR3 over 54 Vbeta and 13 Jbeta. TCRdb passed the immunoSEQ multiplex PCR reads through MiXCR, listing each CDR3 protein once. The table shows roughly 120,000 distinct CDR3 sequences, with roughly 94% occurring only once.

The chain links TRBV12-3 or TRBV12-4 to TRBJ2-2; D is unresolved. Sequences were obtained from CD4+ T cells from PBMCs. This TCR was recovered from a human donor with multiple sclerosis. The CDR3: CASSLPLNTGELFF. The CDR3 region has the DNA TGTGCCAGCAGTTTACCCCTGAACACCGGGGAGCTGTTTTTT.